This TCR beta chain was sequenced in a study of shared T cell receptors in the human thymus (dated by TCRdb to the early 2020s). General notes on the study: The study examined how self-reactive, shared T-cell receptor alpha chains are generated in the human thymus.

Inclusive of the bounding cysteine and phenylalanine, the CDR3 is 14 residues long. Only CDR3 DNA remains: 42 bases, in frame from the first base. In the germline V gene, CDR1 corresponds to SGDLS and CDR2 to YYNGEE. V lost 4 bases and J lost 7 bases; the stretch between them is 14 bases long. The protocol used for the library was the immunoSEQ multiplex PCR assay. TCRdb mirrors the immuneACCESS table, restricted to in-frame sequences. Some clones are absent from its copies; in checked studies, under half trace to an unresolved V gene, and the reason for the others is unknown. Counted in this sample were more than 550,000 clones; roughly 86% of them appeared once. The ten largest clones represent about 0.0094% of the sample. Comment on this clone: Its antigen remains undetermined. The input lacks base qualities; no much larger clone sits a single base away.

These data also featured in a second study, about human thymus T cells. The second study also describes: In Finland, the donors were immunologically healthy infants who were having open corrective cardiac surgery for congenital heart defects. The thymus tissue came from surgical resects taken out during corrective cardiac surgery. V and J gene segment usage appeared biased in both thymic and peripheral blood repertoires. Highly overlapping thymic TCR repertoires among unrelated individuals were reported in the related research. The study used roughly 8 infant thymus samples plus four related peripheral blood samples to characterize TCR alpha and beta repertoires. Donor ages ranged from roughly 6 to 250 days, and the cohort comprised six or seven male and a couple of female infants. Thymocytes were mechanically released from the tissue and were stored as pellets of 10-30 million cells at -70 degrees C. A QIAsymphony instrument was used to extract genomic DNA from frozen cell pellets. TCRB and TCRAD loci were amplified from a standardized quantity of quality-controlled genomic DNA using the immunoSEQ multiplex PCR assay. Amplicons spanned the V(D)J region at a length sufficient to cover the CDR3 and identify V and J genes. Through the commercial immunoSEQ service, the amplicons were sequenced on an Illumina platform. Primer bias and sequencing errors were corrected as previously described, and TCRAD and TCRB definitions were based on the IMGT database. Analysis of the repertoires was done with immunoSEQ Analyzer 3.0 and VDJTools and included basic statistics, V/J segment usage, diversity estimates, rarefaction and pairwise overlap. Diversity was estimated with Chao1, ChaoE, Efron-Thisted, Shannon and inverse Simpson indices, and also on datasets down-sampled to the smallest sample. For repertoire overlap, CDR3 nucleotide sequence, V gene and J gene had to match strictly, and clustering was done by Jaccard-based multidimensional scaling. On average, approximately 800,000 unique TCRB clonotypes were obtained from thymus samples, compared with about 86,000 from blood samples.

The receptor's source is a boy less than two years old with a congenital heart defect. Donor details come from another sample of the same person, matched by shared clones. Sequenced material: thymocytes. The V and J segments used are TRBV9 and TRBJ1-4; the D gene cannot be named for sure. The DNA reads TGTGCCAGCAGCCCCAGTGGAGGGTGTGAAAAACTGTTTTTT. This sequence encodes CASSPSGGCEKLFF.